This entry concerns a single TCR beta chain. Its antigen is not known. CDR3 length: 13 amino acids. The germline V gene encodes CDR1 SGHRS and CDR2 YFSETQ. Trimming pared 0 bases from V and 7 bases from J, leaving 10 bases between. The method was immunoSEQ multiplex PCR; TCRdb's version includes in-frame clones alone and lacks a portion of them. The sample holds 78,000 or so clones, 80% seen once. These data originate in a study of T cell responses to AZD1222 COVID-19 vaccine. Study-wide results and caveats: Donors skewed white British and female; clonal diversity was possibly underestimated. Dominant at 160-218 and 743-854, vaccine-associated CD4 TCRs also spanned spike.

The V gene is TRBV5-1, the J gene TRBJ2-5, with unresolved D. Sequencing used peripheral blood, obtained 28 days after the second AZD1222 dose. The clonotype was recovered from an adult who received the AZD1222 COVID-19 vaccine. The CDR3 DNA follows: TGCGCCAGCAGCTTGGATCTCCCGGCGACCCAGTACTTC. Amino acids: CASSLDLPATQYF.